What follows are 28 T cell receptor beta chains derived from one specimen sequenced in a study of shared clonotypes between healthy human individuals (dated by TCRdb to 2020 to 2021). Libraries were built with the immunoSEQ multiplex PCR assay. The immuneACCESS repertoire file appears here via TCRdb, limited to in-frame rearrangements. These files lack a portion of the clones; in checked studies, under half of the deficit traces to unresolved V genes, and the cause of the others is not known. This sample holds about 1.1 million clones; around 82% were observed only once. 0.5% to 0.65% of the sample rests with the top ten. Sequencing was carried out using memory CD4+ T cells from PBMCs. This sample's cell subset or site label indicates: CD45RA-negative fraction. Receptor source: a man between 18 and 29 years old in good health. Some clones in this sample may be carry-over from other donors' samples.

A remark on this clone: At the DNA level, this CDR3 is encoded by other sequences in the same sample as well. V usage is TRBV5-1 and J usage is TRBJ2-1, with 9 bases that match TRBD1. Trimming removed 4 bases from V and 2 bases from J; junction bases left unmatched: 4. The CDR3 is made up of 15 amino acids. Germline CDR1 SGHRS, CDR2 YFSETQ. The CDR3: CASSRGQGTYNEQFF. The CDR3, as DNA: TGCGCCAGCAGCCGGGGACAGGGAACCTACAATGAGCAGTTCTTC.

The V gene is TRBV25-1, the J gene TRBJ2-3; maybe TRBD1 (5 bases). The CDR3 runs 12 residues. V was shortened by 8 bases and J by 1 base, with 7 bases between the two germline ends. The germline CDR1 and CDR2 sequences are MGHDK and SYGVNS. The CDR3 DNA sequence: TGTGCCAGCCAGGGCGGCACAGATACGCAGTATTTT. Translated, it gives CASQGGTDTQYF.

The chain combines TRBV6-1 with TRBJ2-7, with D unclear. Germline CDR1 reads MNHNS; CDR2 reads SASEGT. Trimming pared 0 bases from V and 2 bases from J, leaving 11 bases between. CDR3 size: 15 residues. The CDR3, as DNA: TGTGCCAGCAGTGAAGCAGGGCATTTCACCTACGAGCAGTACTTC. It codes for CASSEAGHFTYEQYF.

This clone was found once. This specimen includes other DNA sequences encoding the same CDR3. The chain recombines TRBV7-2 with TRBJ1-1; D is undetermined. The CDR3 has 13 residues. V lost 5 bases to trimming and J lost 5 bases, with 12 bases between them. Germline V CDR1 and CDR2: SGHTA, FQGNSA. CDR3 in amino acids: CASSLVRDTEAFF. The CDR3 nucleotides are TGTGCCAGCAGCCTCGTCCGGGATACTGAAGCTTTCTTT. Using reference TRBV7-2 and TRBJ1-1 for the parts outside the CDR3, the full variable domain is GAGVSQSPSNKVTEKGKDVELRCDPISGHTALYWYRQSLGQGLEFLIYFQGNSAPDKSGLPSDRFSAERTGGSVSTLTIQRTQQEDSAVYLCASSLVRDTEAFFGQGTRLTVV.

CDR3 residues: CASSFTAPNEQYF. The CDR3 DNA is TGTGCCAGCAGCTTTACGGCCCCCAACGAGCAGTACTTC. The V and J genes are TRBV11-2 and TRBJ2-7, with unresolved D. The germline V and J ends were trimmed by 3 bases and 5 bases, with 11 bases remaining between them. Germline CDR1 reads SGHAT; CDR2 reads FQNNGV. This CDR3 contains 13 residues.

The chain combines TRBV30 with TRBJ2-1, with TRBD2 matching 8 bases. After removal of 4 bases from V and 3 bases from J, the junction contained 11 bases not matched to a gene. CDR1 is GTSNPN and CDR2 is SVGIG in the germline V gene (reference sequence). The CDR3 extends over 16 amino acids. The CDR3 DNA follows: TGTGCCTGGATCCCCAAAGCTAGCGGGCACTACAATGAGCAGTTCTTC. Translating it yields CAWIPKASGHYNEQFF.

The rearrangement uses TRBV6-5 and TRBJ1-3, with a possible D match to TRBD1 (5 bases). V was cut by 7 bases and J by 0 bases, with 13 bases left in between. The germline gives CDR1 MNHEY, CDR2 SVGAGI. The length of the CDR3 is 15 residues. Here the CDR3 DNA reads TGTGCCAGCAAAAGGGACGGAAGCTCTGGAAACACCATATATTTT. Its translation: CASKRDGSSGNTIYF.

This chain links TRBV7-2 with TRBJ1-1; TRBD1 might be the D (6 bases). Germline CDR1 reads SGHTA; CDR2 reads FQGNSA. Trimming shortened V by 1 base and J by 4 bases, and 16 bases separated the two germline ends. The CDR3 sequence is 16 residues long. In nucleotides, the CDR3 is TGTGCCAGCAGCTTAGGGGAGGGGCAGGGGCCCACTGAAGCTTTCTTT. The encoded protein is CASSLGEGQGPTEAFF.

The V call is TRBV6-5, the J call TRBJ1-4; D possibly corresponds to TRBD1 (5 bases). The CDR3 totals 13 residues. The germline V gene encodes CDR1 MNHEY and CDR2 SVGAGI. With 6 bases removed from V and 8 bases from J, the gap between germline ends came to 13 bases. CDR3 in DNA: TGTGCCAGCAGCCCCCGGAGGGGCGAAAAACTGTTTTTT. It yields the protein CASSPRRGEKLFF.

This clone was observed a handful of times. Other DNA sequences from this sample encode an identical CDR3 as well. The rearrangement joins TRBV29-1 to TRBJ2-3; no definite D call. The CDR3 covers 11 residues. Germline V gives CDR1 SQVTM, CDR2 ANQGSEA. V lost 3 bases and J lost 4, with 5 bases in between. The CDR3 DNA reads TGCAGCGTTGACCGGGCAGATACGCAGTATTTT. Residues: CSVDRADTQYF.

The gene calls are TRBV5-4 and TRBJ2-3; perhaps TRBD1 as D (5 bases). V gave up 0 bases and J gave up 4 bases, with 9 bases separating them. The germline gives CDR1 SGHNT, CDR2 YYREEE (reference sequence). The CDR3 is made up of 14 amino acids. CDR3 in DNA: TGTGCCAGCAGCTTGGCCGAAGGGGCAGATACGCAGTATTTT. Translated: CASSLAEGADTQYF. The whole variable domain, filled in from reference TRBV5-4 and TRBJ2-3, reads ETGVTQSPTHLIKTRGQQVTLRCSSQSGHNTVSWYQQALGQGPQFIFQYYREEENGRGNFPPRFSGLQFPNYSSELNVNALELDDSALYLCASSLAEGADTQYFGPGTRLTVL.

The rearrangement joins TRBV5-1 to TRBJ2-4; 7 positions match TRBD2. CDR1 is SGHRS and CDR2 is YFSETQ in the germline V gene. CDR3 length: 14 amino acids. The V segment lost 7 bases and the J segment 2 bases; nucleotides outside the gene matches: 6. The CDR3 DNA follows: TGCGCCAGCGCTCCGGGGGGATCCAAAAACATTCAGTACTTC. It codes for CASAPGGSKNIQYF.

The chain couples TRBV10-2 to TRBJ1-2; tentatively, D is TRBD1 (6 bases). The CDR3 extends over 13 amino acids. Germline V gene data show CDR1 as WSHSY and CDR2 as SAAADI. Trimming stripped 6 bases from V and 2 bases from J, with 10 bases between. The CDR3 bases are TGCGCCAGCAGCCCGGGACAAAACTATGGCTACACCTTC. This codes for CASSPGQNYGYTF.

The chain combines TRBV15 with TRBJ2-1; TRBD2 might be the D (6 bases). The CDR3 is 15 amino acids. Looked up from germline, CDR1 is LNHNV and CDR2 is YYDKDF (reference sequence). V was shortened by 2 bases and J by 1 base, with 9 bases between the two germline ends. CDR3 loop: CATSRPLASYNEQFF. The CDR3, as DNA: TGTGCCACCAGCAGACCGCTAGCGTCCTACAATGAGCAGTTCTTC. The whole variable domain, remainder taken from reference TRBV15 and TRBJ2-1, is DAMVIQNPRYQVTQFGKPVTLSCSQTLNHNVMYWYQQKSSQAPKLLFHYYDKDFNNEADTPDNFQSRRPNTSFCFLDIRSPGLGDTAMYLCATSRPLASYNEQFFGPGTRLTVL.

V is TRBV5-6 and J is TRBJ2-2, with D perhaps given as TRBD1 or TRBD2 (5 bases each). V gave up 3 bases and J gave up 2 bases, with 11 bases separating them. The CDR3 is made up of 15 amino acids. Looked up from germline, CDR1 is SGHDT and CDR2 is YYEEEE. The CDR3, as DNA: TGTGCCAGCAGCTCGGGACGGAAAAACACCGGGGAGCTGTTTTTT. Protein: CASSSGRKNTGELFF. The full variable domain, completed using reference TRBV5-6 and TRBJ2-2, is DAGVTQSPTHLIKTRGQQVTLRCSPKSGHDTVSWYQQALGQGPQFIFQYYEEEERQRGNFPDRFSGHQFPNYSSELNVNALLLGDSALYLCASSSGRKNTGELFFGEGSRLTVL.

The rearrangement joins TRBV4-1 to TRBJ2-1; D remains unclear. The CDR3 extends over 16 amino acids. The V and J ends lost 3 bases and 2 bases respectively, with 14 bases between them. Germline V gives CDR1 MGHRA, CDR2 YSYEKL. As DNA, the CDR3 is TGCGCCAGCAGCCACCAGAACCTTATTACCTACAATGAGCAGTTCTTC. Amino acids: CASSHQNLITYNEQFF.

The gene calls are TRBV7-9 and TRBJ1-1; TRBD1 matches 8 bases. V trimming: 5 bases; J trimming: 7 bases; junction bases outside the gene matches: 9. Per the germline V gene, CDR1 is SEHNR and CDR2 is FQNEAQ (reference sequence). The CDR3 extends over 14 amino acids. CDR3 sequence: CASSPTGTGDEAFF. The CDR3 DNA sequence: TGTGCCAGCAGCCCTACCGGGACAGGAGATGAAGCTTTCTTT.

In DNA form, the CDR3 reads TGTGCCAGCAGCCAAGCCCGGGACCTACCTCTCCATGGCTACACCTTC. Translating gives CASSQARDLPLHGYTF. This chain uses TRBV14 with TRBJ1-2, with D perhaps matching TRBD1 (5 bases). V was cut by 1 base and J by 6 bases, with 18 bases left in between. The CDR3 contains 16 residues. Germline CDR1 reads SGHDN; CDR2 reads FVKESK.

The V call is TRBV28, the J call TRBJ2-7; D uncertain. Germline V CDR1 and CDR2: MDHEN, SYDVKM. CDR3 length equals 14 residues. V lost 6 bases to trimming and J lost 1 base, with 13 bases between them. The CDR3 DNA reads TGTGCCAGCAGGTGGGGTTTTAGTTCCTACGAGCAGTACTTC. Translating it yields CASRWGFSSYEQYF.

This clone was counted only a few times. The sample carries other DNA sequences with the same CDR3. The CDR3 spells CASSEAGISYEQYF. For the CDR3, the DNA is TGTGCCAGCAGTGAAGCTGGGATTTCCTACGAGCAGTACTTC. V usage is TRBV6-1 and J usage is TRBJ2-7; D not certain. Germline V gene data show CDR1 as MNHNS and CDR2 as SASEGT. The CDR3 extends over 14 amino acids. The V and J ends lost 0 bases and 1 base respectively, with 7 bases between them.

The CDR3 region is CASRRSPGTYEQYF. For the CDR3, the DNA is TGTGCCAGCAGAAGATCTCCCGGGACATACGAGCAGTACTTC. The chain couples TRBV7-9 to TRBJ2-7; TRBD1 is a possible D gene (6 bases). The V gene lost 6 bases and the J gene lost 4 bases, with 16 bases spanning the gap. CDR1 and CDR2 from the germline V gene are SEHNR and FQNEAQ (reference sequence). This CDR3 has 14 residues.

The rearrangement links TRBV4-1 to TRBJ1-2; D possibly corresponds to TRBD1 (6 bases). Germline V gene data show CDR1 as MGHRA and CDR2 as YSYEKL. CDR3 size: 18 residues. V was cut by 0 bases and J by 4 bases, with 21 bases left in between. CDR3 DNA sequence: TGCGCCAGCAGCCAAGATCTGGGGGCGCGATCACATTTCTATGGCTACACCTTC. Translating it yields CASSQDLGARSHFYGYTF.

V is TRBV19 and J is TRBJ1-2; D remains unclear. This CDR3 region has 13 residues. V was cut by 3 bases and J by 3 bases, with 8 bases left in between. CDR1 and CDR2 from the germline V gene are LNHDA and SQIVND (reference sequence). The DNA of the CDR3 is TGTGCCAGTAGTATCGGCGGATACTATGGCTACACCTTC. Amino acid sequence: CASSIGGYYGYTF.

The gene calls are TRBV20-1 and TRBJ1-1; perhaps TRBD1 as D (5 bases). The CDR3 totals 11 residues. V was trimmed by 5 bases and J by 7 bases, leaving 11 bases between them. Germline-derived CDR1 and CDR2 are DFQATT and SNEGSKA (reference sequence). CDR3 in amino acids: CSAARGGEAFF. Here the CDR3 DNA reads TGCAGTGCTGCAAGGGGAGGTGAAGCTTTCTTT.

Notes on this clone: Other nucleotide sequences from this sample produce the same CDR3. V gene TRBV5-1 combines with J gene TRBJ2-7; D not resolved. The CDR3 runs 12 residues. CDR1 is SGHRS and CDR2 is YFSETQ in the germline V gene. The ends were cut back, 0 bases at V and 2 bases at J, with 3 bases in the middle. CDR3 region: CASSLGTYEQYF. The CDR3 nucleotides read TGCGCCAGCAGCTTGGGCACCTACGAGCAGTACTTC.

CDR3 in amino acids: CASSSQRTAYTF. DNA of the CDR3: TGTGCCAGCAGCTCTCAAAGGACAGCCTACACCTTC. The rearrangement uses TRBV11-2 and TRBJ1-2; D possibly corresponds to TRBD1 (6 bases). This CDR3 is 12 amino acids long. V shed 4 bases and J shed 10 bases, with 13 bases lying between them. Per germline, CDR1 SGHAT and CDR2 FQNNGV.

The chain links TRBV28 to TRBJ2-2; 8 positions agree with TRBD2. V trimming: 3 bases; J trimming: 0 bases; junction bases outside the gene matches: 9. CDR3 size: 18 residues. CDR1 and CDR2 (germline): MDHEN, SYDVKM. The CDR3 DNA reads as TGTGCCAGCAGTTTTTTTGCGGGAGGCGGGTCGAACACCGGGGAGCTGTTTTTT. It yields the protein CASSFFAGGGSNTGELFF.

Concerning this clone itself: The junction differs from germline at one of its ends, possibly a read error. The chain uses TRBV5-8 and TRBJ2-7; TRBD1 is a possible D gene (5 bases). The germline V gene encodes CDR1 SGHTS and CDR2 YDEGEE. This CDR3 contains 11 residues. As DNA, the CDR3 is TGTGCCAGCAGTTTGGGGCACGAGCAGTACTTC. Encoded protein: CASSLGHEQYF.